This record covers a single T cell receptor beta chain. Its antigen is as yet unknown. PCR was performed using 60 Vbeta and 13 Jbeta primers. The table came from immunoSEQ multiplex PCR; TCRdb's copy has only in-frame clones and leaves some out. Of around 130,000 clones listed, over 60% were seen once; the top ten hold about 1%. The data derive from a study of cytomegalovirus exposure and HLA in healthy donors. Germline loops: CDR1 SEHNR, CDR2 FQNEAQ (reference sequence). The CDR3 extends over 14 amino acids. Trimming removed 8 bases at V and 7 bases at J, with 19 bases between. The study's findings and limits: Analyzed later, most CMV-associated TCR beta chains appeared HLA-restricted.

Whereas donors were nominally healthy upon sampling, unrecorded immune exposures were probable. Sequenced sample: PBMCs. This receptor was obtained from a woman in her sixties or seventies in good health and CMV-seronegative. The V and J genes are TRBV7-9 and TRBJ2-3; tentatively, D is TRBD2 (7 bases). In DNA form, the CDR3 reads TGTGCCAGCGTTGAGGGGGGAGGGGATCATACGCAGTATTTT. This gives the protein CASVEGGGDHTQYF.